Given below is one T cell receptor beta chain in context. The sample belongs to a study of blood T cell repertoires in COVID-19. Turning to the study itself: Some COVID-19 samples were acute and others convalescent; all came from the United States, Italy and Spain. Sources were T cells, B-cell-depleted T cells, or PBMCs; the material itself was cDNA or gDNA.

Original processing methods: For nucleated cells, counts were estimated from reference gene primer amplification. Clones were sequenced by immunoSEQ multiplex PCR, and TCRdb holds only the in-frame ones, with some missing. V and J calls and clone size are those listed in that table; D and trimming were worked out from the DNA. The table includes just over 90,000 clones, 86% detected once. CDR3 length: 14 residues. The ends were cut back, 7 bases at V and 0 bases at J, with 13 bases in the middle. The germline V gene encodes CDR1 SNHLY and CDR2 FYNNEI. This sequence was found in a woman aged 80 or older with acute or convalescent COVID-19. Source material: peripheral blood. The rearrangement links TRBV2 to TRBJ2-7; possibly TRBD2 for D (6 bases). The CDR3 loop reads CASTRTGDSYEQYF. The CDR3 bases are TGTGCCAGCACCCGAACGGGGGACTCCTACGAGCAGTACTTC.